The present entry profiles one T cell receptor (beta chain) with its context. Its antigen is not identified. Germline CDR1 reads SQVTM; CDR2 reads ANQGSEA. The CDR3 has 12 amino acids. cDNA libraries for TRB were generated by 5' RACE incorporating UMI labels. With the 5' RACE reads reprocessed, TCRdb shows one record per CDR3 protein and no DNA. This sample carries approximately 59,000 distinct CDR3 sequences, with about 0.7% going to the ten biggest clones. This record comes from a study of CXCR3-negative and CXCR3-positive naive CD8 T cells. Study summary: A total of 110 million to 150 million TRB reads was generated, with about 1.5 +/- 0.3 million per library.

Investigators sorted each CD8+ T cell subset in triplicate, taking 300,000 or so cells each time. Points from the study as a whole: Comparison of naive cells showed more hydrophobic TRB CDR3s in CXCR3-positive than in CXCR3-negative naive cells. Partial loss of CXCR3 expression followed cryopreservation; most assays used fresh PBMCs.

The sample consisted of naive CXCR3+ CD8+ T cells from blood. Subset in this sample: CD45RO-CCR7+CD27+CD95- naive CD8+ T cells expressing CXCR3 (TNR3+). The receptor was isolated from a human donor in good health. Some clones in this sample may be carry-over from other donors' samples. The J gene is TRBJ1-1, the V gene TRBV29-1; TCRdb reports TRBD1, a call that lacks DNA to check it against. This CDR3 is CSVEPPVTEAFF.